Listed here are 21 T cell receptor beta chains from one sample, sequenced in a study of blood T cell repertoires in COVID-19. The protocol was immunoSEQ multiplex PCR, while the TCRdb copy is restricted to in-frame clones and leaves out a portion. The data hold approximately 490,000 clones, with 80% to 90% observed a single time. The specimen was PBMCs or T cells enriched from blood (not recorded which). These receptors all come from a woman aged 60-75 years who had recovered from COVID-19.

A single count supports this clone. The V and J genes are TRBV7-2 and TRBJ2-1; 8 nucleotides align to TRBD1. Trimming at V came to 7 bases and at J to 7 bases, leaving 12 bases not matched to a gene. Germline CDR1 SGHTA, CDR2 FQGNSA. The CDR3 loop spans 15 amino acids. The CDR3 loop is CASTLRTGYGNEQFF. The DNA for the CDR3 is TGTGCCAGCACCCTCCGGACAGGGTACGGTAATGAGCAGTTCTTC.

The count of this clone is one. The rearrangement links TRBV5-1 to TRBJ2-2; TRBD2 matches at 9 bases. The junction had 2 bases not matched to a gene; V was cut back by 2 bases and J by 0 bases. Germline values: CDR1 SGHRS, CDR2 YFSETQ. The CDR3 extends over 16 amino acids. For the CDR3, the DNA is TGCGCCAGCAGCTTCCTAGCGGGAACGAACACCGGGGAGCTGTTTTTT. It codes for CASSFLAGTNTGELFF.

The chain recombines TRBV11-2 with TRBJ1-5; the D is unclear. V was clipped by 1 base and J by 4 bases, with 11 bases between them. This CDR3 is 15 amino acids long. Germline CDR1 is SGHAT and CDR2 is FQNNGV. The DNA of the CDR3 is TGTGCCAGCAGCTTAGGAATTCAGGCAAATCAGCCCCAGCATTTT. Protein sequence: CASSLGIQANQPQHF.

The chain has TRBV21-1 and TRBJ1-4; the table assigns TRBD1, which was not confirmed against the DNA. TRBV21-1 is flagged as a pseudogene. There are 11 residues in the CDR3. CDR3: CASPGSEKLFF. In nucleotides, the CDR3 is TGTGCCAGCCCAGGAAGTGAAAAACTGTTTTTT.

The gene calls are TRBV4-1 and TRBJ2-1; 10 bases fit TRBD1. The germline gives CDR1 MGHRA, CDR2 YSYEKL. This CDR3 is built from 15 residues. With 4 bases clipped from V and 2 bases from J, the junction kept 2 bases outside the gene matches. CDR3 loop: CASSLGQGAYNEQFF. The CDR3 DNA follows: TGCGCCAGCAGCCTAGGACAGGGGGCCTACAATGAGCAGTTCTTC.

The rearrangement links TRBV11-3 to TRBJ2-5; D possibly corresponds to TRBD1 (5 bases). Germline V gene lookup returns CDR1 SGHNT and CDR2 YENEEA. CDR3 length equals 17 residues. Deletions cut 5 bases from V and 4 bases from J, with 23 bases between. CDR3 bases: TGTGCCAGCAGCCGAGCTGATTGGCAGGGCAAGACAGAGACCCAGTACTTC. As protein: CASSRADWQGKTETQYF.

This chain links TRBV3-1 (or the pseudogene TRBV3-2) with TRBJ2-7; the D is unclear. The CDR3 covers 15 residues. The V gene lost 1 base and the J gene lost 3 bases, with 13 bases spanning the gap. Germline lookup yields CDR1 LGHDT and CDR2 YNNKEL (reference sequence). This chain's CDR3 is CASSQGPQLYYEQYV. CDR3 sequence (DNA): TGTGCCAGCAGCCAAGGCCCTCAACTATACTACGAGCAGTACGTC.

This clone has a single count. This sequence joins TRBV6-4 and TRBJ1-1; D might be TRBD1 (5 bases). With 4 bases removed from V and 11 bases from J, the gap between germline ends came to 17 bases. This CDR3 spans 13 amino acids. Germline-derived CDR1 and CDR2 are MRHNA and SNTAGT. CDR3 sequence (DNA): TGTGCCAGCAGTGCTACTGGGGGGTCGGAGGCTTTCTTT. It codes for CASSATGGSEAFF.

The chain joins TRBV3-1 (or the pseudogene TRBV3-2) to TRBJ1-1; no clear D. The CDR3 totals 13 residues. Germline V gene lookup returns CDR1 LGHDT and CDR2 YNNKEL (reference sequence). V lost 4 bases and J 6 bases, leaving 12 bases between the germline ends. CDR3: CASSRGSLAEAFF. DNA for the CDR3: TGTGCCAGCAGCCGCGGTAGTTTGGCTGAAGCTTTCTTT.

The J gene is TRBJ1-5, the V gene TRBV19; no clear D gene. The V end lost 5 bases, the J end lost 4 bases, and 9 bases lay between the germline ends. The CDR3 runs 13 residues. Germline CDR1 reads LNHDA; CDR2 reads SQIVND (reference sequence). The DNA of the CDR3 is TGTGCCAGTAGTCCCCAGTATAATCAGCCCCAGCATTTT. Residues: CASSPQYNQPQHF.

This clone has only one observation. The genes are TRBV6-5 and TRBJ2-3, with 7 bases aligning to TRBD1. Germline V gene lookup returns CDR1 MNHEY and CDR2 SVGAGI. After removal of 4 bases from V and 6 bases from J, the junction contained 4 bases not matched to a gene. The CDR3 is 13 residues long. Written as DNA, the CDR3 is TGTGCCAGCAGTTTCGACAGGGCGGATACGCAGTATTTT. It codes for CASSFDRADTQYF.

This clone was counted between two and nine times. V is TRBV13 and J is TRBJ1-6; D gene uncertain. V was trimmed by 0 bases and J by 11 bases, leaving 17 bases between them. In germline, CDR1 is PRHDT, CDR2 FYEKMQ (reference sequence). The CDR3 consists of 16 residues. CDR3 sequence reads: CASSLGGTDPGAPLHF. The DNA for the CDR3 is TGTGCCAGCAGCTTAGGCGGCACCGACCCGGGAGCACCCCTCCACTTT. The full variable domain, in which reference TRBV13 and TRBJ1-6 provide the parts outside the CDR3, is AAGVIQSPRHLIKEKRETATLKCYPIPRHDTVYWYQQGPGQDPQFLISFYEKMQSDKGSIPDRFSAQQFSDYHSELNMSSLELGDSALYFCASSLGGTDPGAPLHFGNGTRLTVT.

A single count supports this clone. This chain connects TRBV19 to TRBJ2-1, with D maybe TRBD2 (6 bases). The ends were cut back, 4 bases at V and 2 bases at J, with 15 bases in the middle. Germline V gives CDR1 LNHDA, CDR2 SQIVND (reference sequence). The length of the CDR3 is 16 residues. The CDR3 sequence: CASSTGGNRAYNEQFF. DNA of the CDR3: TGTGCCAGTAGTACCGGGGGTAATAGAGCCTACAATGAGCAGTTCTTC. The whole variable domain, remainder taken from reference TRBV19 and TRBJ2-1, is DGGITQSPKYLFRKEGQNVTLSCEQNLNHDAMYWYRQDPGQGLRLIYYSQIVNDFQKGDIAEGYSVSREKKESFPLTVTSAQKNPTAFYLCASSTGGNRAYNEQFFGPGTRLTVL.

This sequence joins TRBV7-8 and TRBJ2-5; perhaps TRBD1 as D (6 bases). The ends were cut back, 3 bases at V and 5 bases at J, with 16 bases in the middle. CDR3 size: 15 residues. The V gene's germline CDR1 is SGHVS and CDR2 FQNEAQ. The CDR3 reads CASSFLILRGETQYF. The CDR3 region has the DNA TGTGCCAGCAGCTTCCTGATTCTTAGGGGGGAGACCCAGTACTTC.

The chain joins TRBV18 to TRBJ2-3, with 9 positions matching TRBD2. Per germline, CDR1 KGHSH and CDR2 LQKENI. CDR3 size: 15 residues. V lost 3 bases and J lost 5; bases outside the gene matches: 6. For the CDR3, the DNA is TGTGCCAGCTCACCGCTAGCGGGGCGGGAAGATACGCAGTATTTT. Translation gives CASSPLAGREDTQYF.

A note on this clone: This sample also contains other DNA sequences that code for the same CDR3. The CDR3 here is CASSLVSNSPLHF. The CDR3 bases are TGTGCCAGCAGCTTAGTGAGTAATTCACCCCTCCACTTT. The chain combines TRBV7-2 with TRBJ1-6, with unresolved D. V lost 1 base to trimming and J lost 6 bases, with 4 bases between them. The CDR3 totals 13 residues. Germline V CDR1 and CDR2: SGHTA, FQGNSA.

The chain has TRBV9 and TRBJ1-1; D is possibly TRBD1 (6 bases). CDR1 is SGDLS and CDR2 is YYNGEE in the germline V gene. The CDR3 has 16 amino acids. Deletions cut 4 bases from V and 3 bases from J, with 19 bases between. The CDR3 spells CASSPQRGGRDTEAFF. The CDR3 region has the DNA TGTGCCAGCAGCCCACAACGGGGGGGCAGGGACACTGAAGCTTTCTTT.

The chain combines TRBV5-1 with TRBJ2-6; perhaps TRBD2 as D (6 bases). CDR1 and CDR2 from the germline V gene are SGHRS and YFSETQ. The CDR3 totals 18 residues. The V end was cut by 2 bases, the J end by 0 bases, with 15 bases between. CDR3 region: CASSFFAEDYSGANVLTF. CDR3 in DNA: TGCGCCAGCAGCTTTTTCGCAGAGGACTACTCTGGGGCCAACGTCCTGACTTTC.

The chain joins TRBV2 to TRBJ2-2, with D tentatively TRBD2 (7 bases). V dropped 7 bases and J dropped 0 bases, with 15 bases sitting between them. The CDR3 totals 16 residues. Looked up from germline, CDR1 is SNHLY and CDR2 is FYNNEI. CDR3 nucleotides: TGTGCCAGCATACGCGCGGGGGCTACGAACACCGGGGAGCTGTTTTTT. Protein sequence: CASIRAGATNTGELFF.

The genes are TRBV27 and TRBJ1-1; TRBD1 aligns across 8 bases. Germline CDR1 MNHEY, CDR2 SMNVEV (reference sequence). This CDR3 spans 14 amino acids. With 5 bases clipped from V and 5 bases from J, the junction kept 7 bases outside the gene matches. The CDR3 coding sequence is TGTGCCAGCAGTCCAGGGGGCGCGGGGACTGAAGCTTTCTTT. Translating it yields CASSPGGAGTEAFF.

The chain combines TRBV5-4 with TRBJ2-2; 7 nucleotides line up with TRBD2. The germline CDR1 and CDR2 sequences are SGHNT and YYREEE (reference sequence). The CDR3 loop spans 15 amino acids. Trimming cost V 1 base and J 1 base; bases outside gene matches: 1. The CDR3 DNA reads TGTGCCAGCAGCTTGTCGGGGGGGAACACCGGGGAGCTGTTTTTT. The encoded protein is CASSLSGGNTGELFF.